The entry below gives a single T cell receptor beta chain sequence along with its context. From germline, CDR1 is SGHKS and CDR2 YYEKEE (reference sequence). This CDR3 region has 16 residues. Germline trimming cut 4 bases from V and 6 bases from J; bases unmatched to any gene: 10. The data stem from a study of cytomegalovirus exposure and HLA in healthy donors. PCR used 60 Vbeta primers and 13 Jbeta primers. Sequencing was performed with immunoSEQ multiplex PCR; in TCRdb, only in-frame clones are kept and a portion is missing. The sample carries about 160,000 clones, 70% to 85% recorded once. This chain uses TRBV5-5 with TRBJ1-6, with TRBD1 matching 7 bases. Sequencing input: PBMCs. This clonotype was sampled from a male donor in good health and CMV-seronegative. In nucleotides, the CDR3 is TGTGCCAGCAGCCCAGAACCGGGACAGCGTAATTCACCCCTCCACTTT. Protein product: CASSPEPGQRNSPLHF.